The rows below give T cell receptor beta chains drawn from one sample of a study of T-cell memory formation after mild COVID-19. MiXCR, applied by TCRdb to the 5' RACE reads, yields one record per CDR3 protein. The sample has fewer than 15,000 distinct CDR3 sequences, under 20% seen once. Specimen: PBMCs or a T cell subset sorted from them (not recorded which). The receptors derive from a young man who had mild COVID-19 (a few samples of this study predate the infection). Cell type and time point are not known. Each CDR3 is given with its conserved first and last residue. A D gene is named only where the DNA matches it firmly. Size tells how often a clone was seen (once, few, many) or the class of an expanded clone, and some rows leave it out.

CDR3nt: TGTGCCAGCACGAACCTGGGGGGAGGAGATACGCAGTATTTT
CDR3aa: CASTNLGGGDTQYF
d_gene: NA
abundance: many
j_gene: TRBJ2-3
v_gene: TRBV12-3/TRBV12-4

CDR3nt: TGTGCCAGCAGCCCGCGACAGGGTTACACTGAAGCTTTCTTT
CDR3aa: CASSPRQGYTEAFF
d_gene: TRBD1
abundance: many
j_gene: TRBJ1-1
v_gene: TRBV6-1

CDR3nt: TGCGCCAGCAGCTTGCAAGGGAGTGCCTACGAGCAGTACTTC
CDR3aa: CASSLQGSAYEQYF
d_gene: NA
abundance: NA
j_gene: TRBJ2-7
v_gene: TRBV5-1

CDR3nt: TGTGCCAGCAGCTTAGGTTTCCCGGGCTCTGGGGCCAACGTCCTGACTTTC
CDR3aa: CASSLGFPGSGANVLTF
d_gene: NA
abundance: few
j_gene: TRBJ2-6
v_gene: TRBV11-2

CDR3nt: TGTGCCAGCAGCTTAGGTGTTGGAGGGGACGACTATGGCTACACCTTC
CDR3aa: CASSLGVGGDDYGYTF
d_gene: NA
abundance: few
j_gene: TRBJ1-2
v_gene: TRBV7-2

CDR3nt: TGTGCCAGCAGCTTAGGAGTTTGGACTGAAGCTTTCTTT
CDR3aa: CASSLGVWTEAFF
d_gene: NA
abundance: few
j_gene: TRBJ1-1
v_gene: TRBV11-1

CDR3nt: TGCGCCAGCAGCTGGACGGGTAACGAGCAGTACTTC
CDR3aa: CASSWTGNEQYF
d_gene: NA
abundance: many
j_gene: TRBJ2-7
v_gene: TRBV5-1

CDR3nt: TGCGCCAGCAGCCAACACTCCGAGACAGGCTGGGGGGACATTCAGTACTTC
CDR3aa: CASSQHSETGWGDIQYF
d_gene: NA
abundance: many
j_gene: TRBJ2-4
v_gene: TRBV4-1

CDR3nt: TGTGCCAGCAGTTTAGGGGCAGGCCCTTTAGCTTTCTTT
CDR3aa: CASSLGAGPLAFF
d_gene: NA
abundance: NA
j_gene: TRBJ1-1
v_gene: TRBV12-3/TRBV12-4

CDR3nt: TGCGCCAGCAGCACGGAACGAGGGAGGGATGAGCAGTTCTTC
CDR3aa: CASSTERGRDEQFF
d_gene: TRBD2
abundance: few
j_gene: TRBJ2-1
v_gene: TRBV4-3

CDR3nt: TGTGCCAGCAGCCTGAAACCGCGGGAGAACAGGAGTTTAACCGGGGAGCTGTTTTTT
CDR3aa: CASSLKPRENRSLTGELFF
d_gene: TRBD2
abundance: many
j_gene: TRBJ2-2
v_gene: TRBV7-8

CDR3nt: TGTGCCAGCAGCAAAGGGGGACAGGGAGGCAATCAGCCCCAGCATTTT
CDR3aa: CASSKGGQGGNQPQHF
d_gene: TRBD1
abundance: NA
j_gene: TRBJ1-5
v_gene: TRBV11-2

CDR3nt: TGTGCCACCAGTCCCGAGCGGGCCCGAGGTGCTTCACCCCTCCACTTT
CDR3aa: CATSPERARGASPLHF
d_gene: NA
abundance: NA
j_gene: TRBJ1-6
v_gene: TRBV15

CDR3nt: TGTGCCAGCAGTTTACTAGCGGGGGGGAATGAGCAGTTCTTC
CDR3aa: CASSLLAGGNEQFF
d_gene: TRBD2
abundance: few
j_gene: TRBJ2-1
v_gene: TRBV12-3/TRBV12-4

CDR3nt: TGTGCCAGCAGATTAAGCTCCTACAATGAGCAGTTCTTC
CDR3aa: CASRLSSYNEQFF
d_gene: NA
abundance: NA
j_gene: TRBJ2-1
v_gene: TRBV27

CDR3nt: TGTGCCAGTAGCTTAGCCCCCAGGAACAATGAGCAGTTCTTC
CDR3aa: CASSLAPRNNEQFF
d_gene: NA
abundance: NA
j_gene: TRBJ2-1
v_gene: TRBV12-3/TRBV12-4

CDR3nt: TGTGCCAGCAGTGAATTTTACGAGCAGTACTTC
CDR3aa: CASSEFYEQYF
d_gene: NA
abundance: NA
j_gene: TRBJ2-7
v_gene: TRBV25-1

CDR3nt: TGTGCCAGCTCAGCTGGAAAAGGGGGGGATGAGCAGTTCTTC
CDR3aa: CASSAGKGGDEQFF
d_gene: NA
abundance: NA
j_gene: TRBJ2-1
v_gene: TRBV18

CDR3nt: TGTGCCAGCAGTTATTGGTCGGCTAGCACAGATACGCAGTATTTT
CDR3aa: CASSYWSASTDTQYF
d_gene: NA
abundance: NA
j_gene: TRBJ2-3
v_gene: TRBV6-2/TRBV6-3

CDR3nt: TGTGCCAGCAGCTTGGGACTAGCGGGGCAAGAGACCCAGTACTTC
CDR3aa: CASSLGLAGQETQYF
d_gene: TRBD2
abundance: NA
j_gene: TRBJ2-5
v_gene: TRBV5-6

CDR3nt: TGTGCTAGTGGTTTGGTACTGGGGTCAGGGTGGGACAATTCACCCCTCCACTTT
CDR3aa: CASGLVLGSGWDNSPLHF
d_gene: NA
abundance: few
j_gene: TRBJ1-6
v_gene: TRBV12-5

CDR3nt: TGTGCCAGCAGTTACTCTGGGGACTACAATGAGCAGTTCTTC
CDR3aa: CASSYSGDYNEQFF
d_gene: NA
abundance: many
j_gene: TRBJ2-1
v_gene: TRBV6-5

CDR3nt: TGCAGTGCTAGGCTCGGACTAGCGGGGGTTGAGCAGTTCTTC
CDR3aa: CSARLGLAGVEQFF
d_gene: TRBD2
abundance: many
j_gene: TRBJ2-1
v_gene: TRBV20-1

CDR3nt: TGTGCCAGCAGCGACAGGCCCCCTTCCCATGGCTACACCTTC
CDR3aa: CASSDRPPSHGYTF
d_gene: NA
abundance: NA
j_gene: TRBJ1-2
v_gene: TRBV12-3/TRBV12-4

CDR3nt: TGTGCCAGCATGGTCGAGTTATGGCCTACGTGGGAGACCCAGTACTTC
CDR3aa: CASMVELWPTWETQYF
d_gene: NA
abundance: many
j_gene: TRBJ2-5
v_gene: TRBV6-1

CDR3nt: TGCGCCAGGAGGGGGAGAGGGAGCACAGATACGCAGTATTTT
CDR3aa: CARRGRGSTDTQYF
d_gene: NA
abundance: many
j_gene: TRBJ2-3
v_gene: TRBV4-3

CDR3nt: TGTGCCACCATGTTCACCGGGACCCTGGGAGAGACCCAGTACTTC
CDR3aa: CATMFTGTLGETQYF
d_gene: NA
abundance: many
j_gene: TRBJ2-5
v_gene: TRBV5-5

CDR3nt: TGCGCCAGCAGCCCCGGGGAGGCTAGGGGCTACACCTTC
CDR3aa: CASSPGEARGYTF
d_gene: NA
abundance: many
j_gene: TRBJ1-2
v_gene: TRBV5-1

CDR3nt: TGTGCCAGCACCCCGACAGGGGTAGGCACTGAAGCTTTCTTT
CDR3aa: CASTPTGVGTEAFF
d_gene: TRBD1
abundance: NA
j_gene: TRBJ1-1
v_gene: TRBV12-3/TRBV12-4

CDR3nt: TGTGCCAGCAGTTATGGTAGGGGCTTTGATCAGCCCCAGCATTTT
CDR3aa: CASSYGRGFDQPQHF
d_gene: NA
abundance: few
j_gene: TRBJ1-5
v_gene: TRBV6-5

CDR3nt: TGTGCCAGCAGCGTAGACCCGACCCTCTACGAGCAGTACTTC
CDR3aa: CASSVDPTLYEQYF
d_gene: NA
abundance: many
j_gene: TRBJ2-7
v_gene: TRBV9

CDR3nt: TGTGCCAGTTCGCCCGGGGGGTTTTATGGCTACACCTTC
CDR3aa: CASSPGGFYGYTF
d_gene: NA
abundance: many
j_gene: TRBJ1-2
v_gene: TRBV7-2

CDR3nt: TGTGCCAGCAGTTTGGGCCGATACACCGGGGAGCTGTTTTTT
CDR3aa: CASSLGRYTGELFF
d_gene: NA
abundance: many
j_gene: TRBJ2-2
v_gene: TRBV12-3/TRBV12-4

CDR3nt: TGCGCCAGCTCTCGGGAGGGACAGACCTACGAGCAGTACTTC
CDR3aa: CASSREGQTYEQYF
d_gene: NA
abundance: NA
j_gene: TRBJ2-7
v_gene: TRBV5-1

CDR3nt: TGTGCCAGCAGTATCCGAGACACCTCCTACGAGCAGTACTTC
CDR3aa: CASSIRDTSYEQYF
d_gene: NA
abundance: many
j_gene: TRBJ2-7
v_gene: TRBV27

CDR3nt: TGTGCCAGCAGTTTATGGGGGCATAGCAATCAGCCCCAGCATTTT
CDR3aa: CASSLWGHSNQPQHF
d_gene: NA
abundance: many
j_gene: TRBJ1-5
v_gene: TRBV27

CDR3nt: TGCGCCAGCAGCCAAGATCAGACAGTCCCTAGCACAGATACGCAGTATTTT
CDR3aa: CASSQDQTVPSTDTQYF
d_gene: NA
abundance: NA
j_gene: TRBJ2-3
v_gene: TRBV4-1

CDR3nt: TGTGCCAGCAGTTCTTACTCCTACGAGCAGTACTTC
CDR3aa: CASSSYSYEQYF
d_gene: NA
abundance: NA
j_gene: TRBJ2-7
v_gene: TRBV27

CDR3nt: TGCGCCAGCAGCCAAGAGGAGGCTGGAGAGCAGTTCTTC
CDR3aa: CASSQEEAGEQFF
d_gene: NA
abundance: NA
j_gene: TRBJ2-1
v_gene: TRBV4-1

CDR3nt: TGCGCCAGCAGCCGGACAGGGTACACTGAAGCTTTCTTT
CDR3aa: CASSRTGYTEAFF
d_gene: TRBD1
abundance: NA
j_gene: TRBJ1-1
v_gene: TRBV5-1

CDR3nt: TGTGCCAGCAGCTTAGACTTGGCTGGGGCCAACGTCCTGACTTTC
CDR3aa: CASSLDLAGANVLTF
d_gene: NA
abundance: few
j_gene: TRBJ2-6
v_gene: TRBV7-4

CDR3nt: TGTGCCAGCAGCTTACGGAACACCGGGGAGCTGTTTTTT
CDR3aa: CASSLRNTGELFF
d_gene: NA
abundance: few
j_gene: TRBJ2-2
v_gene: TRBV7-6

CDR3nt: TGTGCCAGCAGCACTAGCGGGGGGTCCCAAGAGACCCAGTACTTC
CDR3aa: CASSTSGGSQETQYF
d_gene: TRBD2
abundance: many
j_gene: TRBJ2-5
v_gene: TRBV6-5

CDR3nt: TGCGCCAGCAGCCCTAATACAGTGGGGGTCTTCCATCCTGAAGCTTTCTTT
CDR3aa: CASSPNTVGVFHPEAFF
d_gene: NA
abundance: many
j_gene: TRBJ1-1
v_gene: TRBV4-3

CDR3nt: TGCGCCAGCAGCCAAGAACGGTCGAGCTCTGGAAACACCATATATTTT
CDR3aa: CASSQERSSSGNTIYF
d_gene: NA
abundance: NA
j_gene: TRBJ1-3
v_gene: TRBV4-1

CDR3nt: TGTGCCAGCAGACACCTAGGGGACCTTAACTACGAGCAGTACTTC
CDR3aa: CASRHLGDLNYEQYF
d_gene: NA
abundance: many
j_gene: TRBJ2-7
v_gene: TRBV6-2/TRBV6-3

CDR3nt: TGTGCCAGCAGTTTCAGGGGCGTTTCCGAGCAGTACTTC
CDR3aa: CASSFRGVSEQYF
d_gene: NA
abundance: many
j_gene: TRBJ2-7
v_gene: TRBV12-3/TRBV12-4

CDR3nt: TGTGCCAGCGGCCGCCTCGGTGGCGAGCAGTACTTC
CDR3aa: CASGRLGGEQYF
d_gene: NA
abundance: NA
j_gene: TRBJ2-7
v_gene: TRBV6-2/TRBV6-3

CDR3nt: TGCGCCAGCAGACCTACTAGCGGGGGGGCCTTGGAGACCCAGTACTTC
CDR3aa: CASRPTSGGALETQYF
d_gene: TRBD2
abundance: many
j_gene: TRBJ2-5
v_gene: TRBV5-1

CDR3nt: TGCGCCAGCAGCTCGGACAGGGCAAACACCGGGGAGCTGTTTTTT
CDR3aa: CASSSDRANTGELFF
d_gene: TRBD1
abundance: NA
j_gene: TRBJ2-2
v_gene: TRBV5-1

CDR3nt: TGTGCCAGCAGCCTAGACAGGGGGACGGGAGATACGCAGTATTTT
CDR3aa: CASSLDRGTGDTQYF
d_gene: TRBD1
abundance: once
j_gene: TRBJ2-3
v_gene: TRBV12-3/TRBV12-4

CDR3nt: TGTGCCAGCAGCGTACAAGATACGCAGTATTTT
CDR3aa: CASSVQDTQYF
d_gene: NA
abundance: NA
j_gene: TRBJ2-3
v_gene: TRBV13

CDR3nt: TGTGCCAGCAGTTACTCGGCAGCTTGGGGTGAGCAGTTCTTC
CDR3aa: CASSYSAAWGEQFF
d_gene: NA
abundance: NA
j_gene: TRBJ2-1
v_gene: TRBV6-5

CDR3nt: TGCGCCAGCAGCCCCGGGACTAGCGGCTCCTACGAGCAGTACTTC
CDR3aa: CASSPGTSGSYEQYF
d_gene: TRBD2
abundance: many
j_gene: TRBJ2-7
v_gene: TRBV4-1

CDR3nt: TGTGCCAGCAGTGACTCGATTGGGACAGGGAGAGGAAACACCATATATTTT
CDR3aa: CASSDSIGTGRGNTIYF
d_gene: TRBD1
abundance: many
j_gene: TRBJ1-3
v_gene: TRBV6-4

CDR3nt: TGTGCCAGCAGTGAAGTGGTGACTAGTGTCAATGAGCAGTTCTTC
CDR3aa: CASSEVVTSVNEQFF
d_gene: NA
abundance: few
j_gene: TRBJ2-1
v_gene: TRBV6-1

CDR3nt: TGTGCCAGCAGCCCCCCCCGGGGTAGTAGCGATGAGCAGTTCTTC
CDR3aa: CASSPPRGSSDEQFF
d_gene: NA
abundance: once
j_gene: TRBJ2-1
v_gene: TRBV12-3/TRBV12-4

CDR3nt: TGTGCCAGCAGTTACCAGGGGTACAAAAACATTCAGTACTTC
CDR3aa: CASSYQGYKNIQYF
d_gene: NA
abundance: many
j_gene: TRBJ2-4
v_gene: TRBV6-6

CDR3nt: TGTGCCAGCAGTCCAGATCCAGGGTTCAAGCACCGCCAGTTCTTC
CDR3aa: CASSPDPGFKHRQFF
d_gene: NA
abundance: many
j_gene: TRBJ2-1
v_gene: TRBV6-2/TRBV6-3